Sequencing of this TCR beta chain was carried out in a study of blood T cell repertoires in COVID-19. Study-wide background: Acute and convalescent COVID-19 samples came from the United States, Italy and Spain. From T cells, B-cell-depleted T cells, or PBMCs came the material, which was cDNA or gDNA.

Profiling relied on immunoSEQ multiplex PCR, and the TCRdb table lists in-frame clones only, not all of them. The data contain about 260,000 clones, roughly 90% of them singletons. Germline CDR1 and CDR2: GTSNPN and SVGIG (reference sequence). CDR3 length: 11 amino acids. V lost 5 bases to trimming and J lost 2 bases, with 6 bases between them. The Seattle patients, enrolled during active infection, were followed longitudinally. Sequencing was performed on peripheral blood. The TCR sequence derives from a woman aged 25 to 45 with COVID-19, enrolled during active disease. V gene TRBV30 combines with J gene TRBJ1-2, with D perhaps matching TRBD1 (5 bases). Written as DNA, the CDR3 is TGTGCCTGGTCAGGGAACTATGGCTACACCTTC. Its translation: CAWSGNYGYTF.